What follows are 9 T cell receptor beta chains derived from one specimen sequenced in a study of blood T cell repertoires in COVID-19. Produced via immunoSEQ multiplex PCR; TCRdb's table is partial and in-frame only. The table lists about 180,000 clones, roughly four fifths of them singletons. The sequenced material came from peripheral blood. The receptors originated from a woman in her sixties or seventies with COVID-19, enrolled during active disease.

This chain joins TRBV6-5 and TRBJ1-5, with D possibly matching TRBD1 (6 bases). The germline CDR1 and CDR2 sequences are MNHEY and SVGAGI. V lost 4 bases to trimming and J lost 7 bases, with 17 bases between them. This CDR3 has 15 amino acids. The CDR3 is CASSSQGAAWQPQHF. Written as DNA, the CDR3 is TGTGCCAGCAGTTCACAGGGTGCTGCGTGGCAGCCCCAGCATTTT.

The chain uses TRBV28 and TRBJ2-1, with 8 bases identical to TRBD1. The CDR3 loop spans 15 amino acids. With 2 bases clipped from V and 3 bases from J, the junction kept 3 bases outside the gene matches. Germline loops: CDR1 MDHEN, CDR2 SYDVKM. In DNA, the CDR3 is TGTGCCAGCAGTTTAGTAGGACAGGGCTACAATGAGCAGTTCTTC. Translation: CASSLVGQGYNEQFF.

Of note for this clone: It is likely a read error, because the conserved phenylalanine at the end of the CDR3 is missing. Because the CDR3's place on the DNA is in doubt, the DNA is left out and the CDR3 is given as listed by TCRdb. V and J are TRBV27 and TRBJ1-2; TRBD1, the table's D call, lacks a check against the DNA. CDR1 and CDR2 from the germline V gene are MNHEY and SMNVEV (reference sequence). From its first to its last residue, the CDR3 has 8 amino acids. CDR3 amino acids: CASSWDKD.

The chain couples TRBV5-6 to TRBJ2-5, with 8 nucleotides matching TRBD1. Trimming cost V 0 bases and J 1 base; bases outside gene matches: 5. The CDR3 consists of 16 residues. Germline CDR1 SGHDT, CDR2 YYEEEE. The CDR3: CASSLVDRGSQETQYF. CDR3 coding DNA: TGTGCCAGCAGCTTGGTTGACAGGGGATCCCAAGAGACCCAGTACTTC.

This sequence joins TRBV7-6 and TRBJ2-5; 9 bases map to TRBD2. CDR1 is SGHVS and CDR2 is FNYEAQ in the germline V gene. J gave up 5 bases and V 1 base, and 5 bases lay outside the gene matches. The CDR3 runs to 15 residues. The CDR3 coding sequence is TGTGCCAGCAGCTTAGTTGGGACTAGCAGGGAGACCCAGTACTTC. It specifies CASSLVGTSRETQYF.

The DNA of the CDR3 is TGTGCCAGCAGCTTCCCCAGCGGATGGGGCACCGGGGAGCTGTTTTTT. Its translation: CASSFPSGWGTGELFF. V usage is TRBV5-4 and J usage is TRBJ2-2; D might be TRBD2 (5 bases). Per germline, CDR1 SGHNT and CDR2 YYREEE (reference sequence). V was shortened by 2 bases and J by 4 bases, with 15 bases between the two germline ends. The CDR3 has 16 residues.

The chain couples TRBV20-1 to TRBJ1-2; D is undetermined. Germline-derived CDR1 and CDR2 are DFQATT and SNEGSKA (reference sequence). Trimming cost V 7 bases and J 2 bases, with 8 bases left between them. This CDR3 spans 11 amino acids. CDR3 sequence: CSVVSNYGYTF. CDR3 sequence (DNA): TGCAGTGTTGTGAGCAACTATGGCTACACCTTC.

The rearrangement links TRBV5-1 to TRBJ2-1; a weak D match, TRBD2 (6 bases). V was cut by 4 bases and J by 0 bases, with 11 bases left in between. Germline loops: CDR1 SGHRS, CDR2 YFSETQ. The CDR3 spans 15 residues. The CDR3 protein is CASSDSGSSYNEQFF. As DNA, the CDR3 is TGCGCCAGCAGCGATAGCGGAAGCTCCTACAATGAGCAGTTCTTC.

The chain employs TRBV5-1 and TRBJ1-2; TRBD1 matches at 7 bases. The CDR3 totals 13 residues. The germline V gene has CDR1 SGHRS and CDR2 YFSETQ. V shed 1 base and J 8 bases; nucleotides not matched to a gene: 5. CDR3 residues: CASSLPGQVGYTF. Written as DNA, the CDR3 is TGCGCCAGCAGCTTGCCCGGACAGGTCGGCTACACCTTC.